This TCR beta chain was profiled in a study of PD-L1 blockade in urothelial cancer. The CDR3 spans 12 amino acids, including both terminal residues. Measured with immunoSEQ multiplex PCR; TCRdb has only the in-frame clones, and not every one. The sample lists approximately 120,000 clones; roughly 82% were seen once. As concerns this clone: Without the conserved terminal phenylalanine or tryptophan, this CDR3 likely stems from a read error. Because the CDR3's place on the DNA is in doubt, the DNA is left out and the CDR3 is given as listed by TCRdb.

Noted time point: peripheral blood 6 weeks after treatment start. The receptor was isolated from a man aged 50-59 years with urothelial cancer. The sample was PBMCs, taken around atezolizumab (anti-PD-L1) treatment. The J gene is TRBJ2-7, the V gene TRBV7-5; no DNA check was done on the table's D call, TRBD2. TRBV7-5 is recorded as a pseudogene. The CDR3 sequence: CARSLSAGESSP.